This entry features one T cell receptor beta chain sequence. Its antigen is currently not known. One base away there is no much larger clone; base qualities are not given. These data come from a study of cytomegalovirus exposure and HLA in healthy donors (dated by TCRdb to between 2016 and 2019). Turning to the overall study: A later analysis indicated that the 95 to 150 validation repertoires were generated on the platform also employed for the roughly 650 repertoires of the first cohort. The study aimed to test whether cataloging public T cell receptors could reveal signatures of past pathogen exposure. The study combined high-throughput TCR immunosequencing, statistical association of individual TCRs with disease status, and machine learning to predict cytomegalovirus infection status. A separate validation cohort of 100 to 150 different subjects was used in addition to the roughly 720-subject first cohort.

Donors formed part of the validation cohort, which comprised 120 subjects and was distinct from the first cohort of several hundred subjects. Results and caveats for the whole study, not just this receptor: A later analysis found that TCRs clustered in the first cohort also tended to co-occur in the roughly 120 validation repertoires, with approximately 94% of cluster scores above 0. The authors suggested that the approach could potentially be extended to other disease states and immunological phenotypes. Three of the identified cytomegalovirus-associated TCR beta chains were confirmed in vitro to be specific for cytomegalovirus antigens. In both the original and validation cohorts, the classifier was reported to diagnose cytomegalovirus status with high specificity and sensitivity. While some public TCRs were present in many individuals, most TCR sequences turned up only very rarely across donors. A later analysis had no HLA typing for the validation cohort, so co-occurrence there was scored across all 110 or so repertoires. The study listed approximately 150 TCR beta chains as associated with cytomegalovirus.

The germline V gene encodes CDR1 MDHEN and CDR2 SYDVKM. CDR3 length: 11 amino acids, cysteine to phenylalanine. The DNA shown is the 33-base CDR3, in frame from base 1. V is clipped by 5 bases and J by 2 bases, and the sequence between their germline boundaries is 3 bases long. Libraries were built with the immunoSEQ multiplex PCR assay. Per the original workflow: A statistical classification framework was built to diagnose cytomegalovirus status from the catalog of TCR beta chain sequences. TCRdb provides this immuneACCESS table in a form limited to in-frame rearrangements. Some clones are lacking; in checked studies, under half of them reflect an unresolved V gene, and why the rest are absent is not known. That table gives V, J and clone size, and the DNA gave D and trimming. This sample comprises 150,000 or so clones, 80% to 90% of them detected only once. The ten biggest clones cover approximately 1.4% of the sample.

The chain links TRBV28 with TRBJ2-5; no D gene is confidently identified. Source material: PBMCs. The TCR sequence derives from a woman under 40 in good health and CMV-seronegative. The CDR3 region reads CASSQQETQYF. The nucleotide sequence is TGTGCCAGCAGTCAACAAGAGACCCAGTACTTC.